These 9 T cell receptor beta chains came from one sample sequenced in a study of cytomegalovirus exposure and HLA in healthy donors. The PCR had 60 Vbeta and 13 Jbeta primers. Method: immunoSEQ multiplex PCR; TCRdb's copy keeps in-frame clones and lacks some. Its table records tens of thousands of clones. The sequenced sample was PBMCs. The receptors shown here come from a middle-aged woman in good health and CMV-seropositive.

The gene calls are TRBV4-3 and TRBJ2-7; 7 nucleotides agree with TRBD1. The CDR3 consists of 15 residues. The germline CDR1 and CDR2 sequences are LGHNA and YSLEER. With V trimmed by 1 base and J by 2 bases, 5 bases remained unmatched. The CDR3 DNA reads as TGCGCCAGCAGCCAAGTAAGGGACAGCCCCTACGAGCAGTACTTC. Amino acids: CASSQVRDSPYEQYF.

J is TRBJ2-5 and V is TRBV29-1; D might be TRBD1 (6 bases). Germline values: CDR1 SQVTM, CDR2 ANQGSEA. The CDR3 is 13 residues long. Deletions cut 4 bases from V and 5 bases from J, with 14 bases between. The chain's CDR3 is CSVGTASGETQYF. CDR3 sequence (DNA): TGCAGCGTTGGGACAGCCTCAGGCGAGACCCAGTACTTC.

The rearrangement joins TRBV19 to TRBJ2-5; D might be TRBD1 (6 bases). The V and J ends lost 3 bases and 2 bases respectively, with 10 bases between them. The CDR3 is made up of 14 amino acids. CDR1 and CDR2 (germline): LNHDA, SQIVND (reference sequence). Written as DNA, the CDR3 is TGTGCCAGTAGTATTCCAGGACAGCAAGAGACCCAGTACTTC. Translation gives CASSIPGQQETQYF.

This chain uses TRBV10-3 with TRBJ2-1, with 8 bases lining up with TRBD2. The CDR3 loop spans 16 amino acids. CDR1 and CDR2 (germline): ENHRY, SYGVKD. The V gene end was trimmed by 3 bases and the J gene end by 1 base; junction bases not matched to a gene: 5. Here the CDR3 reads CAISDEASGSYNEQFF. For the CDR3, the DNA is TGTGCCATCAGTGACGAAGCTAGCGGGTCCTACAATGAGCAGTTCTTC.

The V gene is TRBV6-5, the J gene TRBJ1-2; 8 positions match TRBD1. The germline V gene encodes CDR1 MNHEY and CDR2 SVGAGI. The CDR3 contains 13 residues. V lost 5 bases and J lost 6; bases outside the gene matches: 5. The CDR3 here is CASSRTGRDGYTF. DNA of the CDR3: TGTGCCAGCAGTCGGACAGGGAGAGATGGCTACACCTTC.

The V call is TRBV6-4, the J call TRBJ2-4; 8 bases align to TRBD1. This CDR3 region has 17 residues. With 11 bases clipped from V and 0 bases from J, the junction kept 15 bases outside the gene matches. The germline V gene encodes CDR1 MRHNA and CDR2 SNTAGT. The CDR3 region has the DNA TGTGCCCCCGAACCCTTACAGGGGGTACTAGCCAAAAACATTCAGTACTTC. Encoded protein: CAPEPLQGVLAKNIQYF.

The rearrangement uses TRBV5-4 and TRBJ2-3, with TRBD1 as a possible D gene (5 bases). The CDR3 runs 15 residues. Trimming cost V 4 bases and J 3 bases, with 15 bases left between them. The V gene's germline CDR1 is SGHNT and CDR2 YYREEE (reference sequence). The CDR3 protein is CASSHSARETDTQYF. CDR3 sequence (DNA): TGTGCCAGCAGCCACAGCGCCAGGGAAACAGATACGCAGTATTTT.

Written as DNA, the CDR3 is TGTGCCAGCAGTTACGCGGCCCCAGATACGCAGTATTTT. Translating gives CASSYAAPDTQYF. V gene TRBV6-5 combines with J gene TRBJ2-3; D remains unclear. There are 13 residues in the CDR3. The germline gives CDR1 MNHEY, CDR2 SVGAGI. The V and J ends lost 2 bases and 4 bases respectively, with 7 bases between them.

This sequence joins TRBV5-1 and TRBJ2-3, with TRBD2 as a possible D gene (5 bases). V was trimmed by 0 bases and J by 2 bases, leaving 13 bases between them. This CDR3 comprises 16 residues. Germline V gene lookup returns CDR1 SGHRS and CDR2 YFSETQ. The CDR3 spells CASSLGSAGLTDTQYF. CDR3 bases: TGCGCCAGCAGCTTGGGGTCCGCGGGCCTCACAGATACGCAGTATTTT.